These 21 T cell receptor beta chains were all obtained from the same sample, sequenced in a study of shared clonotypes between healthy human individuals. Only in-frame clones appear in the TCRdb table, and some are missing; sequencing was by immunoSEQ multiplex PCR. The table lists around 500,000 clones, roughly four fifths of them singletons, with around 13% in the top ten. Sequencing was carried out using PBMCs. The source of these receptors is a woman between 40 and 55 years old in good health. Some clones in this sample may be carry-over from other donors' samples.

V is TRBV6-5 and J is TRBJ2-7; 11 bases match TRBD1. Germline CDR1 reads MNHEY; CDR2 reads SVGAGI. The J segment lost 3 bases and the V segment lost 9 bases, leaving 7 bases of the junction unmatched. The CDR3 consists of 14 residues. The CDR3 DNA follows: TGTGCCAGTAAGGGGGGACAGGGGGTCTACGAGCAGTACTTC. Its translation: CASKGGQGVYEQYF.

This rearrangement joins TRBV6-1 to TRBJ1-1; D is unresolved. The CDR3 length is 11 residues. CDR1 MNHNS and CDR2 SASEGT come from the germline V gene. V gave up 6 bases and J gave up 6 bases, with 8 bases separating them. The CDR3: CASSNSAEAFF. For the CDR3, the DNA is TGTGCCAGCAGCAACAGCGCTGAAGCTTTCTTT.

V gene TRBV29-1 combines with J gene TRBJ1-1; D is possibly TRBD1 (5 bases). CDR1 is SQVTM, CDR2 ANQGSEA, per germline. There are 13 residues in the CDR3. V was trimmed by 7 bases and J by 5 bases, leaving 17 bases between them. The CDR3 nucleotides read TGCAGCGAGACCGCCAGGGTTGGTACTGAAGCTTTCTTT. Translating gives CSETARVGTEAFF.

V is TRBV18 and J is TRBJ2-7; D is perhaps TRBD2 (6 bases). V lost 1 base and J lost 6, with 19 bases in between. The CDR3 is made up of 16 amino acids. Germline values: CDR1 KGHSH, CDR2 LQKENI. CDR3 protein: CASSPLGLALQSEQYF. In DNA form, the CDR3 reads TGTGCCAGCTCACCACTAGGGCTAGCGCTTCAGTCCGAGCAGTACTTC.

As regards this clone: The same CDR3 can be traced to other DNA sequences in this sample. The CDR3 here is CATRMGTENEKLFF. CDR3 nucleotide sequence: TGTGCCACCCGCATGGGGACTGAAAATGAAAAACTGTTTTTT. This chain uses TRBV28 with TRBJ1-4; TRBD1 is a possible D gene (5 bases). The CDR3 loop spans 14 amino acids. The germline V and J ends were trimmed by 10 bases and 5 bases, with 17 bases remaining between them. Per germline, CDR1 MDHEN and CDR2 SYDVKM.

The chain uses TRBV21-1 and TRBJ1-3. TRBV21-1 corresponds to a pseudogene. The CDR3 loop spans 16 amino acids. CDR3 nucleotide sequence: TGTGCCAGCAGCCTACTCTCAGAGTTCTTGGGAAACACCATATATTTT. Its translation: CASSLLSEFLGNTIYF.

The chain has TRBV5-5 and TRBJ2-1, with a tentative D call TRBD1 (5 bases). Germline CDR1 is SGHKS and CDR2 is YYEKEE (reference sequence). CDR3 length: 15 residues. V dropped 1 base and J dropped 3 bases, with 11 bases sitting between them. CDR3 nucleotide sequence: TGTGCCAGCAGCTTGTTGTCAGGGAACTACAATGAGCAGTTCTTC. Amino acid sequence: CASSLLSGNYNEQFF.

Of note for this clone: A read error likely explains this, since a far larger clone differs by one base. The chain carries TRBV29-1 and TRBJ2-7, with 8 bases aligning to TRBD1. The CDR3 runs to 12 residues. Germline values: CDR1 SQVTM, CDR2 ANQGSEA. With V trimmed by 6 bases and J by 5 bases, 6 bases remained unmatched. The CDR3 DNA follows: TGCAGCGTCAACGACAGGGGCGACGAGCAGTACTTC. The encoded protein is CSVNDRGDEQYF.

This clone was observed a few times. The chain has TRBV9 and TRBJ1-3; no clear D. The CDR3 extends over 13 amino acids. Trimming took off 4 bases at V and 4 bases at J, with 9 bases between the two ends. Germline V gives CDR1 SGDLS, CDR2 YYNGEE. The CDR3 here is CASSLGMGNTIYF. The CDR3 region has the DNA TGTGCCAGCAGCCTCGGGATGGGAAACACCATATATTTT.

This chain links TRBV7-2 with TRBJ1-2; tentatively, D is TRBD1 (5 bases). Looked up from germline, CDR1 is SGHTA and CDR2 is FQGNSA. This CDR3 contains 13 residues. V dropped 6 bases and J dropped 4 bases, with 12 bases sitting between them. The CDR3 sequence is CASSPSGGYGYTF. The CDR3 coding sequence is TGTGCCAGCAGTCCAAGCGGGGGCTATGGCTACACCTTC.

Of note for this clone: A single base separates this from a much larger clone, so it may be a read error. The J gene is TRBJ2-7, the V gene TRBV23-1; D gene ambiguous. TRBV23-1 belongs to the ORF category, with a function that is uncertain. CDR3 length equals 9 residues. The CDR3: CATKYGQYF. The CDR3 DNA reads as TGCGCCACCAAATACGGGCAGTACTTC.

This clone turned up a few times. The chain is built from TRBV7-2 and TRBJ2-4, with D possibly being TRBD1 or TRBD2 (5 bases each). There are 14 residues in the CDR3. Trimming shortened V by 3 bases and J by 9 bases, and 15 bases separated the two germline ends. CDR1 and CDR2 (germline): SGHTA, FQGNSA. CDR3 sequence (DNA): TGTGCCAGCAGCTTCTTGACAGCGGTGGGCATTCAGTACTTC. It encodes CASSFLTAVGIQYF.

This chain uses TRBV29-1 with TRBJ2-1; 11 nucleotides agree with TRBD2. Germline V CDR1 and CDR2: SQVTM, ANQGSEA. CDR3 length equals 16 residues. V gave up 0 bases and J gave up 6 bases; unmatched junction bases: 7. The CDR3, as DNA: TGCAGCGTTGAAGATCGGATACTAGCGGGAGCCAATGAGCAGTTCTTC. Translating gives CSVEDRILAGANEQFF.

This clone was seen a single time. The genes are TRBV5-1 and TRBJ2-1; TRBD1 aligns across 10 bases. The germline V gene encodes CDR1 SGHRS and CDR2 YFSETQ. This CDR3 contains 15 residues. Trimming cost V 4 bases and J 7 bases; bases outside gene matches: 8. This CDR3 is CASSTGTGVLNEQFF. CDR3 DNA: TGCGCCAGCAGCACCGGGACAGGGGTTCTGAATGAGCAGTTCTTC.

The chain employs TRBV27 and TRBJ1-1, with D possibly being TRBD1 (5 bases). The CDR3 consists of 16 residues. Germline CDR1 reads MNHEY; CDR2 reads SMNVEV (reference sequence). The V and J ends lost 0 bases and 10 bases respectively, with 21 bases between them. Here the CDR3 reads CASSLSGGREGPRAFF. The CDR3 nucleotides read TGTGCCAGCAGTTTATCGGGAGGCAGGGAAGGACCAAGAGCTTTCTTT.

In this sample, this clone turned up a few times. The chain combines TRBV10-2 with TRBJ2-3, with D hard to call. This CDR3 spans 12 amino acids. Trimming pared 1 base from V and 5 bases from J, leaving 4 bases between. Looked up from germline, CDR1 is WSHSY and CDR2 is SAAADI. CDR3: CASSEFVDTQYF. The CDR3 DNA reads TGCGCCAGCAGTGAGTTCGTAGATACGCAGTATTTT.

The V call is TRBV5-6, the J call TRBJ2-2; D ambiguous. CDR3 length: 15 amino acids. V lost 2 bases and J 5 bases, leaving 13 bases between the germline ends. Per the germline V gene, CDR1 is SGHDT and CDR2 is YYEEEE. The CDR3 DNA sequence: TGTGCCAGCAGCTTCCTAGGAAGTCGAACCGGGGAGCTGTTTTTT. Amino acids: CASSFLGSRTGELFF.

V usage is TRBV7-2 and J usage is TRBJ2-5, with 10 positions matching TRBD1. The last part of the DNA fits TRBJ2-7 better; the J call may be wrong. CDR1 and CDR2 (germline): SGHTA, FQGNSA. The CDR3 is made up of 15 amino acids. The CDR3 sequence: CASSLTGTGEYEQYF. The CDR3 DNA sequence: TGTGCCAGCAGCTTAACCGGGACAGGGGAGTACGAGCAGTACTTC.

The CDR3 sequence is CASSLAGVAEAFF. As DNA, the CDR3 is TGCGCCAGCAGCTTGGCGGGAGTTGCTGAAGCTTTCTTT. The chain links TRBV5-1 to TRBJ1-1; D call uncertain. The germline gives CDR1 SGHRS, CDR2 YFSETQ. The V end lost 0 bases, the J end lost 6 bases, and 9 bases lay between the germline ends. The CDR3 length is 13 residues.

The chain uses TRBV4-1 and TRBJ2-1; TRBD2 matches 15 bases. CDR1 is MGHRA, CDR2 YSYEKL, per germline. The CDR3 is made up of 18 amino acids. With 0 bases clipped from V and 4 bases from J, the junction kept 4 bases outside the gene matches. This CDR3 reads CASSQDRGLAGGYNEQFF. The DNA of the CDR3 is TGCGCCAGCAGCCAAGATCGTGGACTAGCGGGAGGGTACAATGAGCAGTTCTTC.

The chain links TRBV27 to TRBJ2-1; perhaps TRBD2 as D (6 bases). The V end was cut by 2 bases, the J end by 4 bases, with 18 bases between. From germline, CDR1 is MNHEY and CDR2 SMNVEV (reference sequence). The CDR3 spans 17 residues. CDR3 DNA sequence: TGTGCCAGCAGTTTAATTCGACGTAGCGGAGAATACAATGAGCAGTTCTTC. Its protein is CASSLIRRSGEYNEQFF.